Each of the 22 T cell receptor beta chains below was sequenced from the same sample in a study of OX40 agonist ivuxolimab in advanced cancers. Sequenced by immunoSEQ multiplex PCR; TCRdb stores in-frame clones only, minus some. The table has 20,000 or so clones, approximately 84% seen once. Specimen: CD4+ or CD8+ T cells sorted from blood, collected in a trial of the OX40 agonist ivuxolimab. These receptors came from an adult with an advanced solid tumor such as melanoma, head and neck, liver or kidney cancer.

This clone was found once. The rearrangement uses TRBV7-6 and TRBJ2-2, with a possible D match to TRBD2 (6 bases). CDR1 and CDR2 (germline): SGHVS, FNYEAQ. V was clipped by 0 bases and J by 4 bases, with 6 bases between them. The CDR3 has 14 residues. In DNA, the CDR3 is TGTGCCAGCAGCTTAGCGCGGGGCACCGGGGAGCTGTTTTTT. This translates into CASSLARGTGELFF.

This clone occurred once. J is TRBJ2-7 and V is TRBV11-2; D is unresolved. The length of the CDR3 is 15 residues. Trimming stripped 6 bases from V and 0 bases from J, with 15 bases between. Germline CDR1 and CDR2: SGHAT and FQNNGV. CDR3 in DNA: TGTGCCAGCAGTTCCTACAATGTCAACTCCTACGAGCAGTACTTC. Protein product: CASSSYNVNSYEQYF.

CDR3 nucleotide sequence: TGTGCCTGGAACCCTGGCGGTGGTGAGCAGTACTTC. The encoded protein is CAWNPGGGEQYF. The rearrangement uses TRBV30 and TRBJ2-7, with D hard to call. Trimming left V 4 bases short and J 7 bases short, with 14 bases between. Germline V gene data show CDR1 as GTSNPN and CDR2 as SVGIG (reference sequence). This CDR3 is 12 amino acids long.

The V gene is TRBV7-9, the J gene TRBJ1-2, with D unresolved. V gave up 7 bases and J gave up 4 bases, with 16 bases separating them. This CDR3 comprises 14 residues. Germline assignment: CDR1 SEHNR and CDR2 FQNEAQ (reference sequence). This CDR3 reads CASTSLREGYGYTF. CDR3 bases: TGTGCCAGCACCTCGTTGCGGGAGGGCTATGGCTACACCTTC. Together with reference TRBV7-9 and TRBJ1-2, the CDR3 gives the full variable domain: DTGVSQNPRHKITKRGQNVTFRCDPISEHNRLYWYRQTLGQGPEFLTYFQNEAQLEKSRLLSDRFSAERPKGSFSTLEIQRTEQGDSAMYLCASTSLREGYGYTFGSGTRLTVV.

This clone occurred once. The chain is built from TRBV15 and TRBJ2-3; TRBD1 agrees at 11 bases. V trimming: 1 base; J trimming: 0 bases; junction bases outside the gene matches: 9. The CDR3 is 19 amino acids. The germline gives CDR1 LNHNV, CDR2 YYDKDF (reference sequence). The CDR3 is CATSRVGQGALSSTDTQYF. CDR3 nucleotide sequence: TGTGCCACCAGCAGAGTAGGACAGGGGGCTCTGTCTAGCACAGATACGCAGTATTTT.

V and J are TRBV14 and TRBJ2-1; D gene ambiguous. Between the trimmed V and J ends, which lost 4 bases and 4 bases, there was a span of 5 bases. CDR1 SGHDN and CDR2 FVKESK come from the germline V gene. The CDR3 has 12 residues. The CDR3 loop is CASSPTYNEQFF. The CDR3 DNA sequence: TGTGCCAGCAGCCCTACGTACAATGAGCAGTTCTTC.

This rearrangement joins TRBV7-6 to TRBJ1-2, with D uncertain. Germline lookup yields CDR1 SGHVS and CDR2 FNYEAQ. Trimming removed 1 base at V and 6 bases at J, with 15 bases between. The CDR3 sequence is 15 residues long. The CDR3 here is CASSLGIGAVDGYTF. CDR3 DNA: TGTGCCAGCAGCTTAGGGATCGGCGCTGTGGATGGCTACACCTTC.

The chain recombines TRBV4-2 with TRBJ1-1; the D gene is possibly TRBD1 (5 bases). Germline values: CDR1 LGHNA, CDR2 YNFKEQ. This CDR3 comprises 18 residues. V was trimmed by 5 bases and J by 3 bases, leaving 25 bases between them. CDR3 sequence: CASSLVPEPVVGDTEAFF. The CDR3 region has the DNA TGTGCCAGCAGCTTAGTACCGGAACCTGTGGTAGGGGACACTGAAGCTTTCTTT.

The V and J genes are TRBV5-1 and TRBJ2-1; D is perhaps TRBD2 (5 bases). This CDR3 contains 15 residues. Deletions cut 4 bases from V and 0 bases from J, with 11 bases between. Germline V gene lookup returns CDR1 SGHRS and CDR2 YFSETQ. The CDR3: CASSATTSSYNEQFF. In DNA, the CDR3 is TGCGCCAGCAGCGCGACTACATCCTCCTACAATGAGCAGTTCTTC.

The rearrangement links TRBV5-5 to TRBJ1-3; D uncertain. The CDR3 is made up of 13 amino acids. Germline V lookup: CDR1 SGHKS, CDR2 YYEKEE (reference sequence). Trimming removed 10 bases at V and 2 bases at J, with 13 bases between. The CDR3 region has the DNA TGTGCCCCGGAGGGTGGAACTGGAAACACCATATATTTT. Its protein product is CAPEGGTGNTIYF.

The chain joins TRBV27 to TRBJ2-3; D not certain. V was pared by 0 bases and J by 4 bases, with 5 bases between. CDR3 length equals 13 residues. The germline V gene encodes CDR1 MNHEY and CDR2 SMNVEV (reference sequence). The CDR3 is CASSLSIADTQYF. DNA for the CDR3: TGTGCCAGCAGTTTATCGATAGCAGATACGCAGTATTTT.

The rearrangement uses TRBV19 and TRBJ1-5; tentative D call: TRBD1 (5 bases). Germline lookup yields CDR1 LNHDA and CDR2 SQIVND (reference sequence). The CDR3 runs 15 residues. V was clipped by 3 bases and J by 2 bases, with 11 bases between them. The CDR3 loop reads CASSMGDVGNQPQHF. As DNA, the CDR3 is TGTGCCAGTAGTATGGGGGATGTTGGCAATCAGCCCCAGCATTTT.

V is TRBV27 and J is TRBJ2-4; D call uncertain. The germline V and J ends were trimmed by 0 bases and 7 bases, with 10 bases remaining between them. This CDR3 has 14 amino acids. Germline CDR1 reads MNHEY; CDR2 reads SMNVEV (reference sequence). This CDR3 is CASSLSTSWNIQYF. CDR3 coding DNA: TGTGCCAGCAGTTTATCGACCTCCTGGAACATTCAGTACTTC.

The V call is TRBV28, the J call TRBJ2-7, with D perhaps TRBD2 (5 bases). Germline CDR1 and CDR2: MDHEN and SYDVKM. Trimming pared 8 bases from V and 2 bases from J, leaving 25 bases between. There are 17 residues in the CDR3. CDR3 sequence reads: CASVISGGTPGTYEQYF. In nucleotides, the CDR3 is TGTGCCAGCGTTATTTCCGGCGGCACACCGGGGACCTACGAGCAGTACTTC.

The CDR3 DNA reads TGTGCCAGCAGTGAATGGTTTCGGGGGCACTCAGATACGCAGTATTTT. Its translation is CASSEWFRGHSDTQYF. The chain links TRBV6-1 to TRBJ2-3; the D call may be TRBD1 or TRBD2 (6 bases each). The CDR3 has 16 amino acids. Germline V gene lookup returns CDR1 MNHNS and CDR2 SASEGT. Trimming cost V 2 bases and J 4 bases, with 16 bases left between them.

V gene TRBV27 combines with J gene TRBJ1-2; D may be TRBD1 (5 bases). Trimming shortened V by 1 base and J by 9 bases, and 9 bases separated the two germline ends. This CDR3 region has 12 residues. Germline V lookup: CDR1 MNHEY, CDR2 SMNVEV (reference sequence). The CDR3 is CASSLLGDRYTF. The DNA for the CDR3 is TGTGCCAGCAGTTTATTAGGGGATCGCTACACCTTC.

V usage is TRBV5-1 and J usage is TRBJ1-1; D is undetermined. Trimming removed 0 bases from V and 5 bases from J, with 11 bases in between. CDR3 size: 14 residues. CDR1 and CDR2 (germline): SGHRS, YFSETQ. The CDR3 is CASSLVSGLTEAFF. CDR3 in DNA: TGCGCCAGCAGCTTGGTTTCGGGGTTGACTGAAGCTTTCTTT.

This clone has only a few counts. This rearrangement joins TRBV30 to TRBJ1-4; D is unclear. Trimming removed 2 bases from V and 5 bases from J, with 9 bases in between. This CDR3 is built from 13 residues. CDR1 GTSNPN and CDR2 SVGIG come from the germline V gene (reference sequence). The chain's CDR3 is CAWSYSSNEKLFF. CDR3 nucleotide sequence: TGTGCCTGGAGTTACAGCTCAAATGAAAAACTGTTTTTT.

In nucleotides, the CDR3 is TGTGCCAGCAGGACGAATCAGGTCTTTGAGCAGTTCTTC. It translates to CASRTNQVFEQFF. The chain links TRBV7-3 to TRBJ2-1; D gene ambiguous. CDR1 and CDR2 (germline): SGHTA, FQGTGA. V gave up 6 bases and J gave up 9 bases, with 15 bases separating them. The CDR3 spans 13 residues.

This clone occurred a few times. The V call is TRBV12-5, the J call TRBJ2-1; D remains ambiguous. The germline V gene has CDR1 LGHNT and CDR2 FRNRAP. This CDR3 region has 11 residues. Trimming took off 6 bases at V and 6 bases at J, with 6 bases between the two ends. CDR3 DNA sequence: TGTGCTAGTGGCCTTACCAATGAGCAGTTCTTC. This gives the protein CASGLTNEQFF.

The DNA for the CDR3 is TGTGCCAGCAGCCGAGACTTCCTAGGGGCCAAAAACATTCAGTACTTC. The encoded protein is CASSRDFLGAKNIQYF. The genes are TRBV5-5 and TRBJ2-4; no definite D call. This CDR3 has 16 amino acids. The germline gives CDR1 SGHKS, CDR2 YYEKEE (reference sequence). With 4 bases removed from V and 1 base from J, the gap between germline ends came to 15 bases.

The chain employs TRBV6-1 and TRBJ2-3, with 7 bases lining up with TRBD2. Germline-derived CDR1 and CDR2 are MNHNS and SASEGT. This CDR3 spans 16 amino acids. V lost 2 bases, J lost 2 bases, and 7 bases stayed unmatched. The chain's CDR3 is CASSEHSGLFTDTQYF. The CDR3 DNA follows: TGTGCCAGCAGTGAACATAGCGGGCTATTCACAGATACGCAGTATTTT.